This T cell receptor (beta chain) was retrieved from a study of T cells after yellow fever vaccination. Study details: The SMART-Seq v4 Ultra Low Input method served to prepare the low-cell-number fractions.

Germline CDR1 is MNHEY and CDR2 is SVGEGT. The junction had 2 bases not matched to a gene; V was cut back by 0 bases and J by 0 bases. This CDR3 is built from 16 residues. From the 5' RACE reads, TCRdb called clonotypes with MiXCR, one entry per CDR3 protein. Of 300,000 to 350,000 distinct CDR3 sequences listed, roughly 4% are singletons. The specimen comprised PBMCs, sampled 5 days after the yellow fever booster vaccination. This chain joins TRBV6-2 or TRBV6-3 and TRBJ2-5; 9 bases match TRBD2. The receptor was isolated from a man younger than 30 who received the YFV17D yellow fever vaccine. As DNA, the CDR3 is TGTGCCAGCAGTTACTCCCTAGCGGGGTACCAAGAGACCCAGTACTTC. Protein sequence: CASSYSLAGYQETQYF.